This TCR beta chain was found in a study of T cell repertoires in cytomegalovirus infection. Study-wide findings and caveats: The response measured ex vivo was dominated by TCR beta clonotypes (HLA-C-restricted and CMV-specific).

This clonotype was seen a few times. Its specificity is not known. The length of the CDR3 is 14 residues. From germline, CDR1 is SNHLY and CDR2 FYNNEI. V lost 5 bases and J 0 bases, leaving 8 bases between the germline ends. MiXCR, applied by TCRdb to the reads, yields one record per CDR3 protein. The data show some 300,000 distinct CDR3 sequences, approximately 14% seen once. The rearrangement links TRBV2 to TRBJ2-1; D perhaps matches TRBD1 (6 bases). Sequenced input: PBMCs. The receptor comes from a human donor in good health (CMV status not recorded). Some clones in this sample may be carry-over from other donors' samples. In DNA form, the CDR3 reads TGTGCCAGCAGTCAGGGGCTCTCCTACAATGAGCAGTTCTTC. It encodes CASSQGLSYNEQFF.